These 26 T cell receptor beta chains share one sample of origin, sequenced in a study of blood T cell repertoires in COVID-19. Assay used: immunoSEQ multiplex PCR; TCRdb lists only in-frame clones, some missing. The profile covers more than 200,000 clones, with about nine tenths appearing a single time and roughly 6.3% taken by the ten largest. The specimen was PBMCs or T cells enriched from blood (not recorded which). The source of these receptors is a woman aged 25 to 39 with acute COVID-19.

CDR3 DNA: TGTGCCAGCAGCCAAGTCGGAAGCGAGGCCGGGGAGCTGTTTTTT. Translation: CASSQVGSEAGELFF. This chain joins TRBV3-1 (or the pseudogene TRBV3-2) and TRBJ2-2, with no clear D. V lost 1 base, J lost 6 bases, and 12 bases lay in between. Looked up from germline, CDR1 is LGHDT and CDR2 is YNNKEL (reference sequence). The CDR3 is made up of 15 amino acids.

V is TRBV7-2 and J is TRBJ2-1; D may be TRBD2 (6 bases). This CDR3 has 18 amino acids. The germline V and J ends were trimmed by 1 base and 1 base, with 17 bases remaining between them. Germline CDR1 reads SGHTA; CDR2 reads FQGNSA. CDR3 nucleotides: TGTGCCAGCAGCTTAGATTTAAAGGGAGGTATTTCCTACAATGAGCAGTTCTTC. Amino acid sequence: CASSLDLKGGISYNEQFF. The variable domain in full, with the rest retrieved from reference TRBV7-2 and TRBJ2-1, is GAGVSQSPSNKVTEKGKDVELRCDPISGHTALYWYRQSLGQGLEFLIYFQGNSAPDKSGLPSDRFSAERTGGSVSTLTIQRTQQEDSAVYLCASSLDLKGGISYNEQFFGPGTRLTVL.

CDR3 protein: CASSPTSPFTSGSTDTQYF. The CDR3 DNA reads TGTGCCAGCAGCCCCACCTCTCCTTTTACTAGCGGGAGTACAGATACGCAGTATTTT. V gene TRBV3-1 (or the pseudogene TRBV3-2) combines with J gene TRBJ2-3, with 11 nucleotides matching TRBD2. CDR1 is LGHDT and CDR2 is YNNKEL in the germline V gene (reference sequence). CDR3 size: 19 residues. J lost 3 bases, V lost 4 bases, and 15 bases had no gene match.

The V and J genes are TRBV6-2 or TRBV6-3 and TRBJ2-7; D is undetermined. The V gene lost 2 bases and the J gene lost 8 bases, with 10 bases spanning the gap. The germline V gene encodes CDR1 MNHEY and CDR2 SVGEGT. This CDR3 region has 12 residues. The CDR3: CASSYPPYKQYF. The CDR3 DNA reads TGTGCCAGCAGTTACCCCCCTTACAAGCAGTACTTC.

This chain uses TRBV9 with TRBJ1-2; D is unresolved. There are 15 residues in the CDR3. With 4 bases removed from V and 7 bases from J, the gap between germline ends came to 20 bases. The V gene's germline CDR1 is SGDLS and CDR2 YYNGEE. CDR3: CASSTGPLEGGGYTF. In nucleotides, the CDR3 is TGTGCCAGCAGCACCGGGCCCCTCGAGGGAGGTGGCTACACCTTC. The whole variable domain, filled in from reference TRBV9 and TRBJ1-2, reads DSGVTQTPKHLITATGQRVTLRCSPRSGDLSVYWYQQSLDQGLQFLIQYYNGEERAKGNILERFSAQQFPDLHSELNLSSLELGDSALYFCASSTGPLEGGGYTFGSGTRLTVV.

The chain couples TRBV7-3 to TRBJ2-2; a weak D match, TRBD1 (6 bases). Germline CDR1 reads SGHTA; CDR2 reads FQGTGA. This CDR3 has 15 amino acids. V lost 1 base, J lost 1 base, and 7 bases lay in between. The CDR3 sequence: CASSLRGRNTGELFF. DNA for the CDR3: TGTGCCAGCAGCTTAAGGGGGCGGAACACCGGGGAGCTGTTTTTT.

This clone was counted only a few times. V and J are TRBV27 and TRBJ1-1; D unclear. Germline CDR1 is MNHEY and CDR2 is SMNVEV (reference sequence). V lost 6 bases and J 3 bases, leaving 14 bases between the germline ends. This CDR3 has 14 residues. The CDR3 here is CASSHGGMYTEAFF. CDR3 coding DNA: TGTGCCAGCAGCCACGGAGGTATGTACACTGAAGCTTTCTTT.

The chain joins TRBV6-5 to TRBJ2-7; 10 positions agree with TRBD2. V gave up 7 bases and J gave up 3 bases; unmatched junction bases: 9. Germline V CDR1 and CDR2: MNHEY, SVGAGI. This CDR3 contains 15 residues. This chain's CDR3 is CASMKRGGSYYEQYF. DNA of the CDR3: TGTGCCAGCATGAAGCGGGGGGGATCCTACTACGAGCAGTACTTC.

The V and J genes are TRBV12-3 or TRBV12-4 and TRBJ1-2; D is ambiguous. Trimming removed 4 bases from V and 8 bases from J, with 14 bases in between. The CDR3 has 13 amino acids. The CDR3 sequence is CASSSLTTGGYTF. Here the CDR3 DNA reads TGTGCCAGCAGTTCCTTGACGACCGGGGGCTACACCTTC.

V gene TRBV3-1 (or the pseudogene TRBV3-2) combines with J gene TRBJ2-7; TRBD1 matches at 8 bases. The CDR3 covers 15 residues. The germline V gene encodes CDR1 LGHDT and CDR2 YNNKEL (reference sequence). V lost 1 base and J lost 4; bases outside the gene matches: 6. The CDR3 loop is CASSQGTGSTYEQYF. CDR3 bases: TGTGCCAGCAGCCAAGGGACAGGGTCCACGTACGAGCAGTACTTC.

The genes are TRBV3-1 (or the pseudogene TRBV3-2) and TRBJ1-2; D may be TRBD1 (6 bases). CDR3 length: 15 amino acids. The germline gives CDR1 LGHDT, CDR2 YNNKEL (reference sequence). V lost 1 base and J 8 bases, leaving 17 bases between the germline ends. The CDR3, as DNA: TGTGCCAGCAGCCAAGGGCCGGGACACGCTGGGGGCTACACCTTC. Its translation: CASSQGPGHAGGYTF.

This clone was seen a single time. V usage is TRBV6-2 or TRBV6-3 and J usage is TRBJ2-2, with 8 bases that match TRBD1. V was clipped by 5 bases and J by 4 bases; unmatched bases: 3. The CDR3 contains 14 residues. CDR1 and CDR2 from the germline V gene are MNHEY and SVGEGT. CDR3 residues: CASSAGGSTGELFF. CDR3 in DNA: TGTGCCAGCAGTGCAGGGGGCAGCACCGGGGAGCTGTTTTTT.

The J gene is TRBJ2-1, the V gene TRBV5-1; TRBD2 matches at 8 bases. This CDR3 is built from 14 residues. Germline CDR1 SGHRS, CDR2 YFSETQ. V lost 0 bases to trimming and J lost 5 bases; unmatched junction nucleotides: 1. The CDR3 spells CASSLVAGHNEQFF. CDR3 coding DNA: TGCGCCAGCAGCTTGGTAGCGGGGCACAATGAGCAGTTCTTC.

This clone was recorded once. The CDR3 protein is CASSEFRVLEQFF. The CDR3 DNA is TGTGCCAGCAGTGAGTTTCGGGTTTTGGAGCAGTTCTTC. The chain joins TRBV6-1 to TRBJ2-1; the D is unclear. Per germline, CDR1 MNHNS and CDR2 SASEGT. This CDR3 is 13 amino acids long. Trimming removed 3 bases at V and 10 bases at J, with 13 bases between.

For the CDR3, the DNA is TGTGCCAGCAGCCCACCACAGGGAATGGAGCAGTACTTC. This codes for CASSPPQGMEQYF. This chain joins TRBV9 and TRBJ2-7; maybe TRBD1 (6 bases). Trimming left V 4 bases short and J 7 bases short, with 15 bases between. This CDR3 has 13 residues. Germline values: CDR1 SGDLS, CDR2 YYNGEE.

V usage is TRBV25-1 and J usage is TRBJ1-2; maybe TRBD1 (6 bases). The ends were cut back, 3 bases at V and 6 bases at J, with 14 bases in the middle. The CDR3 covers 14 residues. The germline V gene encodes CDR1 MGHDK and CDR2 SYGVNS. CDR3 nucleotide sequence: TGTGCCAGCAGTGATGACGGACAGCTACATGGCTACACCTTC. Translating it yields CASSDDGQLHGYTF.

This rearrangement joins TRBV15 to TRBJ2-7, with 11 bases aligning to TRBD2. After removal of 3 bases from V and 0 bases from J, the junction contained 7 bases not matched to a gene. Per germline, CDR1 LNHNV and CDR2 YYDKDF (reference sequence). The CDR3 sequence is 17 residues long. The CDR3 sequence: CATSSAGLAESSYEQYF. CDR3 DNA sequence: TGTGCCACCAGCAGTGCGGGACTAGCGGAGAGCTCCTACGAGCAGTACTTC.

The genes are TRBV5-4 and TRBJ1-6, with unresolved D. Trimming removed 0 bases from V and 3 bases from J, with 7 bases in between. Germline V gene lookup returns CDR1 SGHNT and CDR2 YYREEE (reference sequence). This CDR3 is 15 amino acids long. The CDR3: CASSLDSLYNSPLHF. In DNA, the CDR3 is TGTGCCAGCAGCTTGGACAGTCTCTATAATTCACCCCTCCACTTT.

This chain links TRBV4-1 with TRBJ2-3; possible D gene TRBD1, 6 bases. The CDR3 runs to 14 residues. Looked up from germline, CDR1 is MGHRA and CDR2 is YSYEKL. V was shortened by 5 bases and J by 2 bases, with 11 bases between the two germline ends. CDR3 sequence reads: CASSRGHLTDTQYF. In DNA form, the CDR3 reads TGCGCCAGCAGCAGGGGACATCTCACAGATACGCAGTATTTT.

Points on this clone: Other nucleotide sequences from this sample produce the same CDR3. This chain joins TRBV28 and TRBJ2-3; the match to TRBD1 covers 8 bases. Germline loops: CDR1 MDHEN, CDR2 SYDVKM. This CDR3 comprises 15 residues. Trimming removed 6 bases from V and 1 base from J; junction bases left unmatched: 6. CDR3 bases: TGTGCCAGCAGCTCCCCGGGACAGGGCACAGATACGCAGTATTTT. Its protein product is CASSSPGQGTDTQYF.

V gene TRBV2 combines with J gene TRBJ2-3; 8 bases map to TRBD2. The CDR3 runs to 14 residues. V shed 5 bases and J 3 bases; nucleotides not matched to a gene: 4. Germline V CDR1 and CDR2: SNHLY, FYNNEI. The CDR3 DNA follows: TGTGCCAGCAGTAGCGGGAGAGGGACAGATACGCAGTATTTT. Translation gives CASSSGRGTDTQYF.

This clone was found once. The chain uses TRBV2 and TRBJ2-7; D is unclear. V was cut by 0 bases and J by 1 base, with 22 bases left in between. Germline loops: CDR1 SNHLY, CDR2 FYNNEI. The CDR3 contains 19 residues. The CDR3, as DNA: TGTGCCAGCAGTGAAGCGAGTGGGCCGTTGATCTCCATGTCCTACGAGCAGTACTTC. Protein product: CASSEASGPLISMSYEQYF.

Comment on this clone: Within the sample, other DNA sequences also encode this same CDR3. The chain carries TRBV5-1 and TRBJ1-2; D is unresolved. This CDR3 has 11 residues. Germline V gene data show CDR1 as SGHRS and CDR2 as YFSETQ. The V end was cut by 3 bases, the J end by 7 bases, with 7 bases between. CDR3 amino acids: CASSSGGGYTF. Written as DNA, the CDR3 is TGCGCCAGCAGCTCTGGAGGTGGCTACACCTTC.

This clone was counted once. The chain employs TRBV5-3 and TRBJ2-2; weak D call: TRBD1 (5 bases). TRBV5-3 is an ORF for which the function is uncertain. The CDR3 is 12 amino acids. The V end lost 4 bases, the J end lost 9 bases, and 10 bases lay between the germline ends. CDR3 sequence: CARSIDSWELFF. CDR3 nucleotides: TGTGCCAGAAGCATCGACAGCTGGGAGCTGTTTTTT.

This clone showed up just a few times. This chain uses TRBV4-2 with TRBJ2-3; perhaps TRBD1 as D (6 bases). Germline values: CDR1 LGHNA, CDR2 YNFKEQ. This CDR3 spans 14 amino acids. V shed 4 bases and J shed 6 bases, with 14 bases lying between them. CDR3 sequence reads: CASSPTGPGDTQYF. Here the CDR3 DNA reads TGTGCCAGCAGCCCGACAGGACCCGGGGATACGCAGTATTTT.

CDR3 coding DNA: TGTGCCAGCAGCTCAGGGATGTACAATGAGCAGTTCTTC. It codes for CASSSGMYNEQFF. This sequence joins TRBV7-2 and TRBJ2-1, with D possibly being TRBD1 (5 bases). Trimming pared 4 bases from V and 4 bases from J, leaving 8 bases between. The CDR3 extends over 13 amino acids. Germline-derived CDR1 and CDR2 are SGHTA and FQGNSA.